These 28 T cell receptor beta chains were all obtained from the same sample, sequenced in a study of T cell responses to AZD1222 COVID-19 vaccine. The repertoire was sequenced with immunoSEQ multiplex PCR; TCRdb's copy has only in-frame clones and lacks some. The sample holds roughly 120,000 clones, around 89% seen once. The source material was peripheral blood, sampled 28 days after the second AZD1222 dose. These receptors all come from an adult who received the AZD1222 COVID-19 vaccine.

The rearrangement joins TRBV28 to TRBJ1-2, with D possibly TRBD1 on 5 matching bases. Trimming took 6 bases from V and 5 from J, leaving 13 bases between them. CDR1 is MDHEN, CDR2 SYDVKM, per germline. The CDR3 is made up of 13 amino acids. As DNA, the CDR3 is TGTGCCAGCAGCCAACGGGGGGGTTATGGCTACACCTTC. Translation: CASSQRGGYGYTF.

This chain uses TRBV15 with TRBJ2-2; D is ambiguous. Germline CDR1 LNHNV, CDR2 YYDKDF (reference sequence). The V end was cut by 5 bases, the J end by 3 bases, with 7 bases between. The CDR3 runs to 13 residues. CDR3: CATSPLDTGELFF. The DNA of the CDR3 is TGTGCCACCAGCCCCCTCGACACCGGGGAGCTGTTTTTT.

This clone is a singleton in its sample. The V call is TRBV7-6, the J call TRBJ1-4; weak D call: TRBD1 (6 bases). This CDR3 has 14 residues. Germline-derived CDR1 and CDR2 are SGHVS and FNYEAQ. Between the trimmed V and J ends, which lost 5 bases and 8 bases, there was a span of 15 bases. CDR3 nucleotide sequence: TGTGCCAGCAGCCCCTCCAGGGGTTTCGAAAAACTGTTTTTT. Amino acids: CASSPSRGFEKLFF.

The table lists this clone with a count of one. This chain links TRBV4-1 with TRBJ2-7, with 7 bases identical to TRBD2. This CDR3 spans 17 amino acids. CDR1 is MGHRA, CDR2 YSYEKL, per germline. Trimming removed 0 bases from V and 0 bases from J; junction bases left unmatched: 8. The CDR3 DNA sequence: TGCGCCAGCAGCCAAGATTCTGCTAGCGGAAACTCCTACGAGCAGTACTTC. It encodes CASSQDSASGNSYEQYF.

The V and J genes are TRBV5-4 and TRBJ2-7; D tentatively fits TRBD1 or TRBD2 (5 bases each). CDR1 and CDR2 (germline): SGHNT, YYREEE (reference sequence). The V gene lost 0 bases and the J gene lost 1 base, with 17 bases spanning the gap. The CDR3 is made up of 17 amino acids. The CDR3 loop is CASSLVANRDRSYEQYF. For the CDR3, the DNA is TGTGCCAGCAGCTTGGTGGCCAACCGGGACCGATCCTACGAGCAGTACTTC.

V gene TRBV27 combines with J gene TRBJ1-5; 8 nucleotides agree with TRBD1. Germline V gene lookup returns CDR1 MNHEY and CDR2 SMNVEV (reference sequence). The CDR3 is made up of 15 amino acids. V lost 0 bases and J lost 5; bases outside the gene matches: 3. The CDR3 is CASSLSSRGHQPQHF. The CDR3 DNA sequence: TGTGCCAGCAGTTTATCCTCCAGGGGGCATCAGCCCCAGCATTTT.

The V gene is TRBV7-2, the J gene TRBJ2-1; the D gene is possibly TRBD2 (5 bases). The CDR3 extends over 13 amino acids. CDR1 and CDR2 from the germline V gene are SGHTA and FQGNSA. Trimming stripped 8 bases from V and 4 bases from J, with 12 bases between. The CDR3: CASRGSLYNEQFF. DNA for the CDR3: TGTGCCAGCCGGGGTAGCCTTTACAATGAGCAGTTCTTC.

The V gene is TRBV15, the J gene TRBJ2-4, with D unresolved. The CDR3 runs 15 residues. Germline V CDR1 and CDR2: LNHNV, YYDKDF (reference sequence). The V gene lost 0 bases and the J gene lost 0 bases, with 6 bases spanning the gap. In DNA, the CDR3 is TGTGCCACCAGCAGAGATGAGGTAGCCAAAAACATTCAGTACTTC. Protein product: CATSRDEVAKNIQYF.

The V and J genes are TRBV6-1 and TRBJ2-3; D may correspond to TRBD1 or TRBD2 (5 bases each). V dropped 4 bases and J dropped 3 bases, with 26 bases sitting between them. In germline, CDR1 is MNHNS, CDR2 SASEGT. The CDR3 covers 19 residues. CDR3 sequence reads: CASSGARFSVLGETDTQYF. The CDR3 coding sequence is TGTGCCAGCAGTGGGGCCCGCTTTTCAGTGTTGGGGGAGACAGATACGCAGTATTTT.

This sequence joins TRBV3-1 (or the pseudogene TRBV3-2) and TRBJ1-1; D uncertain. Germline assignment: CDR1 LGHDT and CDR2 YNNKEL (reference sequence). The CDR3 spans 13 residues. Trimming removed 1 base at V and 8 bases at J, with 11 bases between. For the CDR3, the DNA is TGTGCCAGCAGCCAAGTCGGATTTCGGGAAGCTTTCTTT. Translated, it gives CASSQVGFREAFF.

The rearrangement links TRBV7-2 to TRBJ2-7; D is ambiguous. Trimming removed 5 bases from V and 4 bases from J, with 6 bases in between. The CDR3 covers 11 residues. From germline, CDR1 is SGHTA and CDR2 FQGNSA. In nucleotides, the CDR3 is TGTGCCAGCAGCCCCACATACGAGCAGTACTTC. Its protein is CASSPTYEQYF.

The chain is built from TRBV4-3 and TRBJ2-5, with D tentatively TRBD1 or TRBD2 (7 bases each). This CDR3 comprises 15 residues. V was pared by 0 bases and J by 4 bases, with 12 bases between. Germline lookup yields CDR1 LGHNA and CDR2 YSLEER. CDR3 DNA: TGCGCCAGCAGCCAAGAAGGGGGCGGGGGAGAGACCCAGTACTTC. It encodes CASSQEGGGGETQYF.

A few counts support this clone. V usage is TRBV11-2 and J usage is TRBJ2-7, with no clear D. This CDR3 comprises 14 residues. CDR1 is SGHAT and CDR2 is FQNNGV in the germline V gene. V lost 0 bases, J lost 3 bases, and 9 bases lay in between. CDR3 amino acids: CASSLEDFSYEQYF. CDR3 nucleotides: TGTGCCAGCAGCTTAGAAGACTTTAGCTACGAGCAGTACTTC. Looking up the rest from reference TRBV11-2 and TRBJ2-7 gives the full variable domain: EAGVAQSPRYKIIEKRQSVAFWCNPISGHATLYWYQQILGQGPKLLIQFQNNGVVDDSQLPKDRFSAERLKGVDSTLKIQPAKLEDSAVYLCASSLEDFSYEQYFGPGTRLTVT.

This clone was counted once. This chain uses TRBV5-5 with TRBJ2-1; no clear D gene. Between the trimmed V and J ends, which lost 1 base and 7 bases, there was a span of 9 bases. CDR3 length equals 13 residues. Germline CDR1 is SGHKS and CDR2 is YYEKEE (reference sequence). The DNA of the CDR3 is TGTGCCAGCAGCTTGTACAGAGAGAATGAGCAGTTCTTC. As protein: CASSLYRENEQFF.

The CDR3 nucleotides are TGTGCCAGCAGTGAGGGGGGGGCTGGGGCCAACGTCCTGACTTTC. It encodes CASSEGGAGANVLTF. This chain uses TRBV6-4 with TRBJ2-6; 7 bases are a match to TRBD2. Germline trimming cut 3 bases from V and 2 bases from J; bases unmatched to any gene: 1. The CDR3 totals 15 residues. Germline-derived CDR1 and CDR2 are MRHNA and SNTAGT.

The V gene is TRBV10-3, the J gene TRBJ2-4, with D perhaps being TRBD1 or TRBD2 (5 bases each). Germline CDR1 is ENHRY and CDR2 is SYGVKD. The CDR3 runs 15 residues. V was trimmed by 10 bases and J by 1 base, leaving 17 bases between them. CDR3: CATTGTREAKNIQYF. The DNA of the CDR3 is TGTGCCACCACCGGGACGAGGGAGGCCAAAAACATTCAGTACTTC.

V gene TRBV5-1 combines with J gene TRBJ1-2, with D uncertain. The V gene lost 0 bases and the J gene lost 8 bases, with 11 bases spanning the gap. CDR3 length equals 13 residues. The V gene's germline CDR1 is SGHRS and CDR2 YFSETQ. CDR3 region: CASSLDTLGGYTF. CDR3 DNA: TGCGCCAGCAGCTTGGACACTCTAGGGGGCTACACCTTC.

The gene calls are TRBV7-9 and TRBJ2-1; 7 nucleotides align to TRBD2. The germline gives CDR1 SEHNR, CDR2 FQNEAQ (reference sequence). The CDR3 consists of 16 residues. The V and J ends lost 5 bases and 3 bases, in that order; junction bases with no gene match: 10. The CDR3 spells CASSPQAGRSYNEQFF. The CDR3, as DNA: TGTGCCAGCAGCCCTCAAGCCGGGAGGAGCTACAATGAGCAGTTCTTC.

The CDR3 protein is CASSFGEAGGDIQYF. CDR3 sequence (DNA): TGTGCCAGCAGCTTCGGGGAGGCCGGGGGTGACATTCAGTACTTC. The V call is TRBV11-2, the J call TRBJ2-4; D possibly corresponds to TRBD2 (6 bases). The ends were cut back, 3 bases at V and 8 bases at J, with 17 bases in the middle. The CDR3 has 15 amino acids. Germline loops: CDR1 SGHAT, CDR2 FQNNGV.

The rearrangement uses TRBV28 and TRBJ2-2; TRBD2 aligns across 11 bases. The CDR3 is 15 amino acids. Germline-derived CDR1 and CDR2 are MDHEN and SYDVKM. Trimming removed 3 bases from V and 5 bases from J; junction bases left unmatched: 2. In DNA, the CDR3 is TGTGCCAGCAGTTTCCCTAGCGGGAGGACCGGGGAGCTGTTTTTT. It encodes CASSFPSGRTGELFF.

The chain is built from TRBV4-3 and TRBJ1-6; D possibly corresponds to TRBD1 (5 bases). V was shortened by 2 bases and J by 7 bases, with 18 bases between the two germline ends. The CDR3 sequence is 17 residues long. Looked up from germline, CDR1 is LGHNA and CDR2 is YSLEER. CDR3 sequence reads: CASSQLESGTANSPLHF. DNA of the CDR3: TGCGCCAGCAGCCAACTTGAATCCGGGACGGCCAATTCACCCCTCCACTTT.

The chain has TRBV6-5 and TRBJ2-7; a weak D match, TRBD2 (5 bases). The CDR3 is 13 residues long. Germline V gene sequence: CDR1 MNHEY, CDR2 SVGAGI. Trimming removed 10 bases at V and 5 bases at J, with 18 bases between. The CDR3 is CATRRGSTNEQYF. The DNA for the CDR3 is TGTGCCACCCGTAGAGGGAGTACGAACGAGCAGTACTTC.

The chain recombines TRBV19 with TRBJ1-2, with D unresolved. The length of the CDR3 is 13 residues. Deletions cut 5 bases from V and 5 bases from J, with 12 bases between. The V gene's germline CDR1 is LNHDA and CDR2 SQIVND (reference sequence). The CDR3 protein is CASSEGFLYGYTF. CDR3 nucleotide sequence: TGTGCCAGTAGTGAAGGGTTCCTTTATGGCTACACCTTC.

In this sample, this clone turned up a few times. DNA of the CDR3: TGTGCCAGCAGTCCCCAGGGGGCGGCTAACTATGGCTACACCTTC. This gives the protein CASSPQGAANYGYTF. The chain employs TRBV28 and TRBJ1-2; 8 bases agree with TRBD1. This CDR3 comprises 15 residues. Germline CDR1 and CDR2: MDHEN and SYDVKM. The V segment lost 5 bases and the J segment 0 bases; nucleotides outside the gene matches: 5.

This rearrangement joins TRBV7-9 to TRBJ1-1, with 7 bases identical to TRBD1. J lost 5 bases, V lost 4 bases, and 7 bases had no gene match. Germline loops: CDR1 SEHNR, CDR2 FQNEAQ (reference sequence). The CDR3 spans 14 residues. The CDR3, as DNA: TGTGCCAGCAGCTCGACAGGGTGGGAGACTGAAGCTTTCTTT. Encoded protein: CASSSTGWETEAFF.

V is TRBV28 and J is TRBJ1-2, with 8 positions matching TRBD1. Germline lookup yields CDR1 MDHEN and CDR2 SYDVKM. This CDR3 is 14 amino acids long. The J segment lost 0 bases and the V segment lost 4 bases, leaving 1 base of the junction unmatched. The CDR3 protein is CASSWTGTNYGYTF. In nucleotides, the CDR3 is TGTGCCAGCAGTTGGACAGGGACTAACTATGGCTACACCTTC.

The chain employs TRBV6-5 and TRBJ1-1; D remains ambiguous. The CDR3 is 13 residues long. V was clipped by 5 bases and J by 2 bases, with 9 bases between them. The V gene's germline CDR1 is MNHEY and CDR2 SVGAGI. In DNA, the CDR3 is TGTGCCAGCAGTCAAAAATTTAACACTGAAGCTTTCTTT. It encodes CASSQKFNTEAFF.

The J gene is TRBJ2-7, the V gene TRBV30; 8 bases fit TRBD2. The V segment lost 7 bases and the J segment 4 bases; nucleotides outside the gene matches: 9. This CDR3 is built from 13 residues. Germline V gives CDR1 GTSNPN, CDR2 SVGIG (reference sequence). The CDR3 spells CAYTGLAEYEQYF. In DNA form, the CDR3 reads TGTGCCTACACCGGACTAGCAGAATACGAGCAGTACTTC.